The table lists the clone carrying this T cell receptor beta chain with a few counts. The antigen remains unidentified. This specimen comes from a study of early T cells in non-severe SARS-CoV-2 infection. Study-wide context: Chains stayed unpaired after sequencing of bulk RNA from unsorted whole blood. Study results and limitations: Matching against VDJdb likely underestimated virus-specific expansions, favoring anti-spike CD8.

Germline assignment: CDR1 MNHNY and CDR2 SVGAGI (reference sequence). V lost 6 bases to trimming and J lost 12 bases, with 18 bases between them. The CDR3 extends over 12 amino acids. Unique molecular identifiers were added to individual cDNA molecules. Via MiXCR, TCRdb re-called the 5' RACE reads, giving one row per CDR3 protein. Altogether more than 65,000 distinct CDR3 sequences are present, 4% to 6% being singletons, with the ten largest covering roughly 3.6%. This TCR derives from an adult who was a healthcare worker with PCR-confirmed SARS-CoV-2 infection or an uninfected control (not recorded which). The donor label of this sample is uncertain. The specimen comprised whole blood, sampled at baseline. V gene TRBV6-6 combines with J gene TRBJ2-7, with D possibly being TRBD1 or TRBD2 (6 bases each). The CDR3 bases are TGTGCCAGCAGCCATAGGGGGGCCTCGTCGTACTTC. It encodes CASSHRGASSYF.